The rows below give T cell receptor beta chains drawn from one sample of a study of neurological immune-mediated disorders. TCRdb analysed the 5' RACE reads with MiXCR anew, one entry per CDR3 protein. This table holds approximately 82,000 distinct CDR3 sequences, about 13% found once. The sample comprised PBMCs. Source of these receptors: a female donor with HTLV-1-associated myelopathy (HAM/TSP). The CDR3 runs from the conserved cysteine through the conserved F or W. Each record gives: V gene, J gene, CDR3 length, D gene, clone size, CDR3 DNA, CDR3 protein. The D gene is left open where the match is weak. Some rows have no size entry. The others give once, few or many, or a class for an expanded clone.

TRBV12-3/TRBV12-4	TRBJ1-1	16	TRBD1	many	TGTGCCAGCAGTTCCGACAGGGAACTAATGAACACTGAAGCTTTCTTT	CASSSDRELMNTEAFF
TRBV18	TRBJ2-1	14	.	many	TGTGCCAGCTCACCCCTCATTGGTTACAATGAGCAGTTCTTC	CASSPLIGYNEQFF
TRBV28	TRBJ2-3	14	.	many	TGTGCCAGCAGTTCCCGGGGTAGCACAGATACGCAGTATTTT	CASSSRGSTDTQYF
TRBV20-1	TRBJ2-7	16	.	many	TGCAGTGCTAGAGTGTCCGAGGGACGGGGCCCTTACGAGCAGTACTTC	CSARVSEGRGPYEQYF
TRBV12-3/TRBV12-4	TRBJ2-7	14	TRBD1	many	TGTGCCAGCACCCGGACAGGGATCTTCTACGAGCAGTACTTC	CASTRTGIFYEQYF
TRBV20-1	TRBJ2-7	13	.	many	TGCAGTGCTAGGTCCGGGATCGCCTACGAGCAGTACTTC	CSARSGIAYEQYF
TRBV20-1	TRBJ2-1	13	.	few	TGCAGTGCTAGAGCAGACAGATACAATGAGCAGTTCTTC	CSARADRYNEQFF
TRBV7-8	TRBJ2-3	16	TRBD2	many	TGTGCCAGCAGCTTTTTGACTAGCGGGGGGCAGGATACGCAGTATTTT	CASSFLTSGGQDTQYF
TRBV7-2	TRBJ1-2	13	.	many	TGTGCCAGCAGCCCCGCCCTAAACTATGGCTACACCTTC	CASSPALNYGYTF
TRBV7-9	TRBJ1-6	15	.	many	TGTGCCAGCAGCCGTCAAGACTCCTATAATTCACCCCTCCACTTT	CASSRQDSYNSPLHF
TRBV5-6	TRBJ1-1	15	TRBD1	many	TGTGCCAGCAGCCCCCCCGACAGGGTTGGCACTGAAGCTTTCTTT	CASSPPDRVGTEAFF
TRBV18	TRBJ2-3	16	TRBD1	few	TGTGCCAGCTCACCACGGGGACAGGCGTTCACAGATACGCAGTATTTT	CASSPRGQAFTDTQYF
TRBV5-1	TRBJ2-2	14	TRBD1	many	TGCGCCAGTCGAACAGGGGGCAACACCGGGGAGCTGTTTTTT	CASRTGGNTGELFF
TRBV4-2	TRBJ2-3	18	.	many	TGTGCCAGCAGCCAAGATCCGTGGGGGCGGGAGTTCACAGATACGCAGTATTTT	CASSQDPWGREFTDTQYF
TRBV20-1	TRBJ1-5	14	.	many	TGCAGTGCTAGATCTGGGGGGCGCAATCAGCCCCAGCATTTT	CSARSGGRNQPQHF
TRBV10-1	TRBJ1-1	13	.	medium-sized	TGCGCCAGCAGTAGGACCGGGGGCACTGAAGCTTTCTTT	CASSRTGGTEAFF
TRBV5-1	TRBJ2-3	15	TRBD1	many	TGCGCCAGCAGCTTGGAACAGGGGGCGGCCGATACGCAGTATTTT	CASSLEQGAADTQYF
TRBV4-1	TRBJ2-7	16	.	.	TGCGCCAGCAGCCAAGATCCTGGCCCCAGGGGGGCCGAGCAGTACTTC	CASSQDPGPRGAEQYF
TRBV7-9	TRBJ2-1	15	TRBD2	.	TGTGCCAGCAGCTCACCCGGGGGGATCTACAATGAGCAGTTCTTC	CASSSPGGIYNEQFF
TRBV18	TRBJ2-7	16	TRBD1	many	TGTGCCAGCTCCCTTTTTAACCCGGACAGGGTGGGCGAGCAGTACTTC	CASSLFNPDRVGEQYF
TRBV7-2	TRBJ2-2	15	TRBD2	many	TGTGCCAGCAGACAGCGGGGGGGCAACACCGGGGAGCTGTTTTTT	CASRQRGGNTGELFF
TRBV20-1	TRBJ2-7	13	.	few	TGCAGTGCTCGATCCCAGGGTTCGGACGAGCAGTACTTC	CSARSQGSDEQYF
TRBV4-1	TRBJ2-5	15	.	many	TGCGCCAGCAGCCCGCAATTGAGGACCCAAGAGACCCAGTACTTC	CASSPQLRTQETQYF
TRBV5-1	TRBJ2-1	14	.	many	TGCGCCAGCAGCTTGGGGCCAGGGGTTAATGAGCAGTTCTTC	CASSLGPGVNEQFF
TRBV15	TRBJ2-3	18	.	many	TGTGCTACCAGCAGTCCGAACCGGGACCCCACGGGGGCAGATACGCAGTATTTT	CATSSPNRDPTGADTQYF
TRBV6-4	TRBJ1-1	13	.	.	TGTGCCAGCCGTAACCGAGGACTGCTTGTCCCGAATTTT	CASRNRGLLVPNF
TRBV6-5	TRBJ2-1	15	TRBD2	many	TGTGCCAGCAGGGTTTCCGGGGGGGCCTACAATGAGCAGTTCTTC	CASRVSGGAYNEQFF
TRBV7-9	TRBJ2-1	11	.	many	TGTGCCAGCAGCCCCCTAACAGAGCAGTTCTTC	CASSPLTEQFF
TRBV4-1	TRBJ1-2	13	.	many	TGCGCCAGCAGCCAAGATCCGACGAAGGGCTACACCTTC	CASSQDPTKGYTF
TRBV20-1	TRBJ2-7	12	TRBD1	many	TGCAGTGCTTGGACAGGGGGCTACGAGCAGTACTTC	CSAWTGGYEQYF
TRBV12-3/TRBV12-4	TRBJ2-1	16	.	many	TGTGCCAGCAGACCCCACAGGCAGAGCTCCTACAATGAGCAGTTCTTC	CASRPHRQSSYNEQFF
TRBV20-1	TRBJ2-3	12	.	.	TGCAGTGCTTCTTTAGCTCTAGATACGCAGTATTTT	CSASLALDTQYF
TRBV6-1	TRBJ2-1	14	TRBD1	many	TGTGCCAGCACTTGGGACAGGGGGCGAAATGAGCAGTTCTTC	CASTWDRGRNEQFF
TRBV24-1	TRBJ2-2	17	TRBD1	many	TGTGCCACCAGTGATCCGGGGGACAGGGGCGACACCGGGGAGCTGTTTTTT	CATSDPGDRGDTGELFF
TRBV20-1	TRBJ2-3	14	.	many	TGCAGTGCCGGAAAGGGGGGGGGCACAGATACGCAGTATTTT	CSAGKGGGTDTQYF
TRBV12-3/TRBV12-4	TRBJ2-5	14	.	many	TGTGCCAGCAGTTTAGGGCCCTGGGGGGAGACCCAGTACTTC	CASSLGPWGETQYF
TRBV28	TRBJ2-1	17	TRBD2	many	TGTGCCAGCAGTCCCCCGGGACTAGCGGGGTTTAAGAATGAGCAGTTCTTC	CASSPPGLAGFKNEQFF
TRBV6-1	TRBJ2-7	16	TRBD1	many	TGTGCCAGCAGTGAAATTCCGGGACAGGGTGGCTACGAGCAGTACTTC	CASSEIPGQGGYEQYF
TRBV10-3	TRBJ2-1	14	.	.	TGTGCCATCAGTGAACCCGGGAACAGGAATGAGCAGTTCTTC	CAISEPGNRNEQFF
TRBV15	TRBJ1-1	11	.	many	TGTGCCACCAGCAGAGATTCGACAGCTTTCTTT	CATSRDSTAFF
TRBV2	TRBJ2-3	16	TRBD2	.	TGTGCCAGCGGTGAAGCGCTAGCGGGGGGCACAGATACGCAGTATTTT	CASGEALAGGTDTQYF
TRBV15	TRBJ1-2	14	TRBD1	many	TGTGCCACCAGCAGAGCAGGGGGCTCCTATGGCTACACCTTC	CATSRAGGSYGYTF
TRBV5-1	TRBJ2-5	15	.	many	TGCGCCAGCAGCCCCGGGTCTCCAAACCAAGAGACCCAGTACTTC	CASSPGSPNQETQYF
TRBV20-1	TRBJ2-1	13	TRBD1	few	TGCAGTGCAGAGACAGGGGGTTCTTTTGAGCAGTTCTTC	CSAETGGSFEQFF
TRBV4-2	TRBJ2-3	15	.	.	TGTGCCAGCAGCCAAGATCGAGGTAGCACCGATACGCAGTATTTT	CASSQDRGSTDTQYF
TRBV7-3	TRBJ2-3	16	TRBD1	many	TGTGCCAGCAGCTCCGCCGGGACAGAAACCACAGATACGCAGTATTTT	CASSSAGTETTDTQYF
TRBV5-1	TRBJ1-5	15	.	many	TGCGCCAGCAGCTTGGAGGGGTGGGAAGATCAGCCCCAGCATTTT	CASSLEGWEDQPQHF
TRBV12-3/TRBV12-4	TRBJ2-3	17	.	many	TGTGCCAGCAGTTTAGCCCCGACGGGGTACAGCACAGATACGCAGTATTTT	CASSLAPTGYSTDTQYF
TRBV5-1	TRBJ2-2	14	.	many	TGCGCCAGCAGCGATCCAGGGTCCTCCGGGGAGCTGTTTTTT	CASSDPGSSGELFF
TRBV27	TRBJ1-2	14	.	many	TGTGCCAGCAGTTTAGATATGGGGGTCTATGGCTACACCTTC	CASSLDMGVYGYTF
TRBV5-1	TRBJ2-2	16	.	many	TGCGCCAGCAACGATCGGACGTCCCGGGGTACCGGGGAGCTGTTTTTT	CASNDRTSRGTGELFF
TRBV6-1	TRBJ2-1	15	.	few	TGTGCCAGCAGCCGAAAAAAACTCAGGGTCAATGAGCAGTTCTTC	CASSRKKLRVNEQFF
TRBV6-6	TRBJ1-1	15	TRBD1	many	TGTGCCAGCAGTAATCAGGGGGGTATAGGAGGGGAAGCTTTCTTT	CASSNQGGIGGEAFF
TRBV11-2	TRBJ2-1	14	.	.	TGTGCCAGCAGCTACCGGTCGGGGGCGGGGGCACGGTTCTTC	CASSYRSGAGARFF
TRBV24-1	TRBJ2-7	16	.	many	TGTGCCACCAGTGTGACACCACAAACGCTAACCTACGAGCAGTACTTC	CATSVTPQTLTYEQYF